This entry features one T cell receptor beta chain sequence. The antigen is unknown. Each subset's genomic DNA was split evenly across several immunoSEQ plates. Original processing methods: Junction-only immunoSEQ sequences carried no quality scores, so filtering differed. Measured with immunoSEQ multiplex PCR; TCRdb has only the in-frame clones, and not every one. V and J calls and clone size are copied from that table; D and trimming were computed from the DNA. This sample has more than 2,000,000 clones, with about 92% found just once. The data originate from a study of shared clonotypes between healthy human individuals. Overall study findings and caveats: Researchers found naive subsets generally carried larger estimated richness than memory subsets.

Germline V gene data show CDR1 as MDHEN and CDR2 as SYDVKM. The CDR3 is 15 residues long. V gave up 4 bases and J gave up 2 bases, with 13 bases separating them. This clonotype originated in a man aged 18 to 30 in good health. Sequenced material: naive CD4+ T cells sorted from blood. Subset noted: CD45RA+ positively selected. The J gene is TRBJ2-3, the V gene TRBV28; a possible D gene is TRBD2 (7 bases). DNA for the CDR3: TGTGCCAGCAGTTCGGGGGAGGGGGACACAGATACGCAGTATTTT. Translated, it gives CASSSGEGDTDTQYF.